Presented here are 5 T cell receptor beta chains from one specimen sequenced in a study of T cells after yellow fever vaccination. TCRdb passed the 5' RACE reads through MiXCR, listing each CDR3 protein once. In the table there are 200,000 to 300,000 distinct CDR3 sequences, around 6.7% of which are singletons. Material: CD4+ T cells sorted from PBMCs, obtained on the day of the yellow fever booster vaccination. The receptor set was obtained from a man aged 25 to 40 who received the YFV17D yellow fever vaccine.

This clonotype was detected a few times. CDR3 residues: CASSQEKGTEGATQYF. The CDR3 DNA reads TGCGCCAGCAGCCAAGAGAAGGGGACAGAGGGGGCCACGCAGTACTTC. The chain is built from TRBV4-3 and TRBJ2-7; 7 positions agree with TRBD1. The J segment lost 9 bases and the V segment lost 0 bases, leaving 14 bases of the junction unmatched. This CDR3 is 16 amino acids long. In germline, CDR1 is LGHNA, CDR2 YSLEER.

A few counts support this clonotype. The V and J genes are TRBV7-9 and TRBJ2-5; TRBD2 aligns across 8 bases. This CDR3 has 14 amino acids. V lost 5 bases to trimming and J lost 1 base; unmatched junction nucleotides: 3. The germline V gene encodes CDR1 SEHNR and CDR2 FQNEAQ (reference sequence). The CDR3 DNA follows: TGTGCCAGCAGCGTAGGACTAGCCCAAGAGACCCAGTACTTC. Amino acids: CASSVGLAQETQYF.

This clonotype was counted many times. The rearrangement links TRBV20-1 to TRBJ2-7; 7 nucleotides line up with TRBD2. CDR3 length equals 13 residues. Germline CDR1 is DFQATT and CDR2 is SNEGSKA (reference sequence). V lost 3 bases to trimming and J lost 4 bases; unmatched junction nucleotides: 6. DNA of the CDR3: TGCAGTGCTAGTGTAGCTAGCGGTTACGAGCAGTACTTC. This sequence encodes CSASVASGYEQYF.

This clonotype showed up many times. This chain connects TRBV6-4 to TRBJ2-1; tentative D call: TRBD2 (5 bases). Germline V lookup: CDR1 MRHNA, CDR2 SNTAGT. This CDR3 has 15 amino acids. Trimming cost V 6 bases and J 0 bases, with 12 bases left between them. This CDR3 is CASSPGSSSYNEQFF. The CDR3 coding sequence is TGTGCCAGCAGCCCGGGGTCCAGCTCCTACAATGAGCAGTTCTTC.

At least ten counts were recorded for this clonotype. The gene calls are TRBV20-1 and TRBJ2-1, with D uncertain. The CDR3 runs 13 residues. Germline V CDR1 and CDR2: DFQATT, SNEGSKA (reference sequence). The V end was cut by 1 base, the J end by 5 bases, with 9 bases between. This CDR3 is CSARVGKNNEQFF. The CDR3, as DNA: TGCAGTGCTAGAGTGGGGAAGAACAATGAGCAGTTCTTC.